This record looks at one T cell receptor beta chain sequence and its context. Antigen unknown. The CDR3 is made up of 17 amino acids. Looked up from germline, CDR1 is PRHDT and CDR2 is FYEKMQ (reference sequence). V trimming: 6 bases; J trimming: 2 bases; junction bases outside the gene matches: 11. This entry belongs to a study of Ad26.COV2.S vaccination and SARS-CoV-2 variants. About the study: In the COV1001 trial, the donor was in the Ad26.COV2.S arm.

Sequencing was performed with immunoSEQ multiplex PCR; in TCRdb, only in-frame clones are kept and a portion is missing. The sample contains about 480,000 clones, around nine tenths of which appear only once. Points from the study as a whole: Total T cell responses were possibly underestimated by TCR breadth and depth analyses. Reported post-vaccination CD8+ and CD4+ T cell responses to spike showed substantial breadth.

As for treatment: around 19 received Ad26.COV2.S at low or high dose, single or two shots; about five received placebo; per-sample allocation not given. Vaccine and placebo recipients were sampled on day 63 after the first injection. The receptor was isolated from a person aged 18-65 years who received the Ad26.COV2.S COVID-19 vaccine or a placebo. Sequencing was performed on peripheral blood, taken in a trial of Ad26.COV2.S vaccine versus placebo. The chain recombines TRBV13 with TRBJ2-3; TRBD2 agrees at 10 bases. The CDR3 nucleotides are TGTGCCAGCAGTCCCACTAGCGGGAAATCGTACACAGATACGCAGTATTTT. This gives the protein CASSPTSGKSYTDTQYF.